The sequence of this T cell receptor beta chain was determined in a study of control samples from healthy donors and cancer patients. Data came from immunoSEQ multiplex PCR; TCRdb stores just in-frame clones and leaves some out. The sample includes around 84,000 clones, 75% to 95% of them seen just once. The CDR3 consists of 14 residues. Germline CDR1 GTSNPN, CDR2 SVGIG (reference sequence). Trimming at V came to 7 bases and at J to 2 bases, leaving 7 bases not matched to a gene. This clonotype was obtained from a man aged 25 to 40 in good health. The sample consisted of blood. The chain carries TRBV30 and TRBJ2-1, with TRBD2 matching 8 bases. The CDR3 nucleotides are TGTGCCTTGCGGGGGGCCCCTACCTACAATGAGCAGTTCTTC. It encodes CALRGAPTYNEQFF. Using reference TRBV30 and TRBJ2-1 for the parts outside the CDR3, the full variable domain is SQTIHQWPATLVQPVGSPLSLECTVEGTSNPNLYWYRQAAGRGLQLLFYSVGIGQISSEVPQNLSASRPQDRQFILSSKKLLLSDSGFYLCALRGAPTYNEQFFGPGTRLTVL.